The 21 T cell receptor beta chains reported below all come from one sample, sequenced in a study of technical replicates of blood from several donors listed by TCRdb under 2017. Libraries were constructed by the immunoSEQ multiplex PCR assay. TCRdb mirrors the immuneACCESS table, restricted to in-frame sequences. Some clones are absent from its copies; in checked studies, under half trace to an unresolved V gene, and the reason for the others is unknown. This sample comprises some 62,000 clones, around 87% of them detected only once. About 5.2% of the sample belongs to the ten largest clones. Sequencing was carried out using PBMCs. The receptor source for this set is a human donor in good health. Some clones in this sample may be carry-over from other donors' samples.

This chain joins TRBV7-9 and TRBJ1-6, with TRBD1 identical over 11 bases. The CDR3 extends over 15 amino acids. V dropped 1 base and J dropped 9; count of bases not matched to a gene: 2. CDR1 is SEHNR, CDR2 FQNEAQ, per germline (reference sequence). In DNA, the CDR3 is TGTGCCAGCAGCTTAGGGGACAGGGGGGCTTCACCCCTCCACTTT. Protein: CASSLGDRGASPLHF.

In this sample, this clone turned up once. V is TRBV27 and J is TRBJ2-6, with D perhaps TRBD1 (5 bases). From germline, CDR1 is MNHEY and CDR2 SMNVEV (reference sequence). CDR3 length equals 17 residues. V lost 6 bases and J 0 bases, leaving 15 bases between the germline ends. CDR3 coding DNA: TGTGCCAGCAGCTCCAGGGCGTCCAGCTCTGGGGCCAACGTCCTGACTTTC. As protein: CASSSRASSSGANVLTF. The entire variable domain, with the rest obtained from reference TRBV27 and TRBJ2-6, is as follows: EAQVTQNPRYLITVTGKKLTVTCSQNMNHEYMSWYRQDPGLGLRQIYYSMNVEVTDKGDVPEGYKVSRKEKRNFPLILESPSPNQTSLYFCASSSRASSSGANVLTFGAGSRLTVL.

The chain carries TRBV23-1 and TRBJ2-4; D is possibly TRBD1 (6 bases). TRBV23-1 is marked as an open reading frame, function uncertain. CDR3 length equals 16 residues. Deletions cut 2 bases from V and 1 base from J, with 12 bases between. The CDR3 DNA sequence: TGCGCCAGCAGTCAACCAGGGGATTTGGCCAAAAACATTCAGTACTTC. Protein product: CASSQPGDLAKNIQYF.

The chain has TRBV5-1 and TRBJ2-7, with 9 positions matching TRBD1. Per germline, CDR1 SGHRS and CDR2 YFSETQ. V lost 3 bases to trimming and J lost 5 bases; unmatched junction nucleotides: 6. This CDR3 spans 14 amino acids. The CDR3, as DNA: TGCGCCAGCAGCTCCGGTGACAGGGGGAACGAGCAGTACTTC. It specifies CASSSGDRGNEQYF.

This rearrangement joins TRBV29-1 to TRBJ2-1; 10 bases line up with TRBD1. The CDR3 totals 14 residues. The junction had 6 bases not matched to a gene; V was cut back by 4 bases and J by 6 bases. CDR1 and CDR2 from the germline V gene are SQVTM and ANQGSEA. The DNA for the CDR3 is TGCAGCGTTGGGGGTGGGACAGGGGTCAATGAGCAGTTCTTC. The encoded protein is CSVGGGTGVNEQFF.

CDR3 protein: CASRAGGAETQYF. The CDR3 DNA reads as TGTGCCAGCAGAGCGGGGGGGGCAGAGACCCAGTACTTC. The chain combines TRBV7-2 with TRBJ2-5, with 10 bases matching TRBD2. The CDR3 length is 13 residues. After removal of 6 bases from V and 4 bases from J, the junction contained 2 bases not matched to a gene. From germline, CDR1 is SGHTA and CDR2 FQGNSA.

This chain uses TRBV4-1 with TRBJ1-2; D is ambiguous. The CDR3 loop spans 15 amino acids. V dropped 1 base and J dropped 4 bases, with 13 bases sitting between them. CDR1 is MGHRA, CDR2 YSYEKL, per germline. For the CDR3, the DNA is TGCGCCAGCAGCCAAGGCGGGAGAAACCCCTATGGCTACACCTTC. It specifies CASSQGGRNPYGYTF.

This chain links TRBV15 with TRBJ1-3; 8 nucleotides match TRBD1. This CDR3 comprises 15 residues. With 0 bases clipped from V and 8 bases from J, the junction kept 6 bases outside the gene matches. Germline values: CDR1 LNHNV, CDR2 YYDKDF (reference sequence). The DNA for the CDR3 is TGTGCCACCAGCAGAGATGCAGGGGGCGGTTACACCATATATTTT. This encodes CATSRDAGGGYTIYF.

The DNA for the CDR3 is TGTGCCAGCAGCGACCCTCGGGCGGGGGGTGACTCTGGAAACACCATATATTTT. Translated, it gives CASSDPRAGGDSGNTIYF. The chain uses TRBV9 and TRBJ1-3; the D gene is possibly TRBD1 (5 bases). The germline CDR1 and CDR2 sequences are SGDLS and YYNGEE. The CDR3 loop spans 18 amino acids. Trimming shortened V by 3 bases and J by 0 bases, and 19 bases separated the two germline ends.

This sequence joins TRBV18 and TRBJ1-5; 7 nucleotides align to TRBD1. CDR1 KGHSH and CDR2 LQKENI come from the germline V gene. Germline trimming cut 5 bases from V and 1 base from J; bases unmatched to any gene: 5. The length of the CDR3 is 15 residues. CDR3 loop: CASSSQGTSNQPQHF. CDR3 nucleotide sequence: TGTGCCAGCTCATCACAGGGGACAAGCAATCAGCCCCAGCATTTT.

This clone was seen once. In DNA, the CDR3 is TGTGCCAGCAGTTTCCGCGGGACGGGTGAAGCTTTCTTT. Its translation: CASSFRGTGEAFF. The chain employs TRBV27 and TRBJ1-1; D might be TRBD1 (5 bases). The CDR3 is made up of 13 amino acids. V shed 3 bases and J shed 7 bases, with 12 bases lying between them. The germline gives CDR1 MNHEY, CDR2 SMNVEV (reference sequence).

This rearrangement joins TRBV18 to TRBJ2-7, with TRBD1 matching over 7 bases. CDR1 and CDR2 (germline): KGHSH, LQKENI. J lost 0 bases, V lost 6 bases, and 8 bases had no gene match. This CDR3 has 15 residues. For the CDR3, the DNA is TGTGCCAGCTCTTTCTCCGGGACAGACTCCTACGAGCAGTACTTC. This encodes CASSFSGTDSYEQYF. Combining the CDR3 with reference TRBV18 and TRBJ2-7 gives the whole variable domain NAGVMQNPRHLVRRRGQEARLRCSPMKGHSHVYWYRQLPEEGLKFMVYLQKENIIDESGMPKERFSAEFPKEGPSILRIQQVVRGDSAAYFCASSFSGTDSYEQYFGPGTRLTVT.

This chain joins TRBV5-1 and TRBJ2-5, with 7 nucleotides matching TRBD1. This CDR3 comprises 15 residues. The V gene end was trimmed by 1 base and the J gene end by 1 base; junction bases not matched to a gene: 4. Germline values: CDR1 SGHRS, CDR2 YFSETQ. The CDR3: CASSLNPGGQETQYF. The CDR3 region has the DNA TGCGCCAGCAGCTTGAACCCAGGGGGCCAAGAGACCCAGTACTTC.

This chain uses TRBV14 with TRBJ1-1; the D gene is possibly TRBD1 (5 bases). Germline CDR1 and CDR2: SGHDN and FVKESK. V lost 2 bases to trimming and J lost 1 base, with 8 bases between them. This CDR3 spans 14 amino acids. The CDR3 sequence: CASSQFGGNTEAFF. The CDR3 coding sequence is TGTGCCAGCAGCCAATTCGGGGGGAACACTGAAGCTTTCTTT.

The CDR3 sequence is CASSLQGGANEKLFF. The DNA of the CDR3 is TGTGCCAGCAGCTTACAAGGGGGAGCTAATGAAAAACTGTTTTTT. The V and J genes are TRBV11-1 and TRBJ1-4, with D maybe TRBD1 (6 bases). Germline V gives CDR1 SGHAT, CDR2 FQDESV (reference sequence). The germline V and J ends were trimmed by 2 bases and 3 bases, with 10 bases remaining between them. The CDR3 spans 15 residues.

The V gene is TRBV7-9, the J gene TRBJ1-6, with a possible D match to TRBD1 (6 bases). Germline CDR1 reads SEHNR; CDR2 reads FQNEAQ (reference sequence). V was pared by 5 bases and J by 9 bases, with 14 bases between. This CDR3 has 14 amino acids. CDR3 in DNA: TGTGCCAGCAGCCGCGACAGGATGGGTTCACCCCTCCACTTT. Its translation: CASSRDRMGSPLHF.

This sequence joins TRBV5-8 and TRBJ1-1; tentatively, D is TRBD1 (6 bases). V was cut by 3 bases and J by 7 bases, with 19 bases left in between. Germline CDR1 SGHTS, CDR2 YDEGEE. The CDR3 contains 15 residues. The CDR3 DNA reads TGTGCCAGCAGCTCGGGACACAGGGACCGGATTGAAGCTTTCTTT. As protein: CASSSGHRDRIEAFF.

To note about this clone: The final CDR3 position lacks the conserved phenylalanine or tryptophan, pointing to a likely read error. No DNA is shown, since the ends of the CDR3 on it are uncertain; the CDR3 is the one TCRdb lists. The chain joins TRBV20-1 to TRBJ1-1. The CDR3 has 10 residues if both end residues are counted. Germline V gene data show CDR1 as DFQATT and CDR2 as SNEGSKA (reference sequence). This chain's CDR3 is CSASSPPLIG.

The chain carries TRBV7-9 and TRBJ2-7, with D possibly matching TRBD2 (6 bases). CDR1 is SEHNR, CDR2 FQNEAQ, per germline (reference sequence). V lost 5 bases and J 6 bases, leaving 11 bases between the germline ends. The CDR3 totals 12 residues. This CDR3 is CASSLTSFEQYF. For the CDR3, the DNA is TGTGCCAGCAGCCTCACTAGCTTCGAGCAGTACTTC.

V is TRBV11-3 and J is TRBJ1-4; D possibly corresponds to TRBD1 (5 bases). Germline CDR1 reads SGHNT; CDR2 reads YENEEA. CDR3 size: 15 residues. V was trimmed by 3 bases and J by 7 bases, leaving 15 bases between them. This chain's CDR3 is CASSFSGWCIEKLFF. The DNA for the CDR3 is TGTGCCAGCAGCTTCTCAGGGTGGTGTATTGAAAAACTGTTTTTT.

The chain links TRBV5-1 to TRBJ2-3; D might be TRBD2 (6 bases). Looked up from germline, CDR1 is SGHRS and CDR2 is YFSETQ. This CDR3 has 13 residues. The V end was cut by 10 bases, the J end by 3 bases, with 15 bases between. CDR3 amino acids: CASRGGVTDTQYF. In DNA form, the CDR3 reads TGCGCCTCCCGGGGCGGGGTGACAGATACGCAGTATTTT.